The present T cell receptor beta chain was sequenced within a study of vaccination and CD4 T cells after COVID-19. Overall study context: Participants were given two doses of BNT162b2 or mRNA-1273 vaccine. Cultures serving as controls received a peptide pool (CEFX or HIV-1 Nef) or no peptide.

Germline V lookup: CDR1 MGHDK, CDR2 SYGVNS. This CDR3 spans 17 amino acids. The V gene end was trimmed by 4 bases and the J gene end by 12 bases; junction bases not matched to a gene: 21. Study conclusions and caveats: Median numbers of SARS-CoV-2-reactive clonotypes increased from 21 to 38 (not a significant change).

Researchers used the Oncomine TCR Beta short-read assay to sequence DNA from cultured CD4+ T cells. TCRdb reprocessed the PCR reads via MiXCR and lists one record per CDR3 protein. The sample lists around 9,000 distinct CDR3 sequences; 55% were seen once. Indicated treatment: roughly 10-day PBMC culture with coronavirus spike peptide pools or control peptides (ViraFEST assay). PCR positivity was dated March to December 2020, before US Alpha, Beta and Delta variants. Points on this clonotype: Its antigen is still unknown.

The TCR sequence derives from a human donor who had recovered from COVID-19. The sequenced sample consisted of CD4+ T cells from blood, cultured in vitro. V usage is TRBV25-1 and J usage is TRBJ1-2, with 9 bases matching TRBD1. The CDR3 coding sequence is TGTGCCAGCAGTGGGGCCGGGACAGGGACAAGTGGATCTCGGAACACCTTC. It is translated as CASSGAGTGTSGSRNTF.